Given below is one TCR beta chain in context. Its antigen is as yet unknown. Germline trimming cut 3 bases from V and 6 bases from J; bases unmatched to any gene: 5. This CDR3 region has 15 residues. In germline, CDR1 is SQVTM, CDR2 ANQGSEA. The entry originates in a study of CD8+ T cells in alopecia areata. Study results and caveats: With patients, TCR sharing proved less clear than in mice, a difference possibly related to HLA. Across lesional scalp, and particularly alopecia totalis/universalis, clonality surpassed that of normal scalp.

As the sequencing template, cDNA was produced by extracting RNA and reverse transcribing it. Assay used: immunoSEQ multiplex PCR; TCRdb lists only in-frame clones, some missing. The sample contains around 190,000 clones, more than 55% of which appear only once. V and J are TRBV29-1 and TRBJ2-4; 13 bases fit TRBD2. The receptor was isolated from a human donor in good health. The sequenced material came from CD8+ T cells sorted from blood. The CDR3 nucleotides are TGCAGCGTTGATTTGGGGACTAGCGGGGTAAACATTCAGTACTTC. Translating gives CSVDLGTSGVNIQYF.